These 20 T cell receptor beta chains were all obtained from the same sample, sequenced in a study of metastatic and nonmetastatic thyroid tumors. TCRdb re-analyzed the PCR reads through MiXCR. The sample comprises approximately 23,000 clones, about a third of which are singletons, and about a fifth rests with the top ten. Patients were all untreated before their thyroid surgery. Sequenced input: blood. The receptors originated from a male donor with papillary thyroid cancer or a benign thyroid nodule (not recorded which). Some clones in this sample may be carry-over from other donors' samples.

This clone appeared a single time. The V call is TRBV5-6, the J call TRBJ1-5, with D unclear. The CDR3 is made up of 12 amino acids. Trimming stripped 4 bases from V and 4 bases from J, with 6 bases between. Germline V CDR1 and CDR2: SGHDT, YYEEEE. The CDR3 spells CASSRLNQPQHF. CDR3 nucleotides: TGTGCCAGCAGCAGACTGAATCAGCCCCAGCATTTT.

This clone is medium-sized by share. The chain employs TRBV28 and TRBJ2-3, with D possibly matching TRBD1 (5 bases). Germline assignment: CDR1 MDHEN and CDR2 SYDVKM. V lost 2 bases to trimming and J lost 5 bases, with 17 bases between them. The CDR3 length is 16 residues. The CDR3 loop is CASSLTPGRVEDTQYF. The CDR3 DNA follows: TGTGCCAGCAGTTTAACCCCAGGCAGGGTGGAAGATACGCAGTATTTT.

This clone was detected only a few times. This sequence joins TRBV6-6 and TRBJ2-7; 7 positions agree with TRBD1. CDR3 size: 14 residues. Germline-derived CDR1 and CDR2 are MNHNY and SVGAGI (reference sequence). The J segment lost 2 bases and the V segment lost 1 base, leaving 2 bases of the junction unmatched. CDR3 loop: CASSYLDRTYEQYF. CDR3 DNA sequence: TGTGCCAGCAGTTACTTGGACAGGACCTACGAGCAGTACTTC.

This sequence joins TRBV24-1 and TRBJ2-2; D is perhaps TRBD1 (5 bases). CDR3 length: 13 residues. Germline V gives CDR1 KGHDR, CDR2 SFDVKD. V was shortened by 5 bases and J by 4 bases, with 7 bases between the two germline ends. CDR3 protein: CATSATVTGELFF. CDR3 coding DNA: TGTGCCACCAGTGCGACAGTCACCGGGGAGCTGTTTTTT.

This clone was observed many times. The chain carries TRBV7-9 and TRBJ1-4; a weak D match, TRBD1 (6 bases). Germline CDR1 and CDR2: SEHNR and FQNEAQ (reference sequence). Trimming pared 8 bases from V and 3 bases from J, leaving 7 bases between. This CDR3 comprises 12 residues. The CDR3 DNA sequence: TGTGCCAGCGAGGGGGCTAATGAAAAACTGTTTTTT. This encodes CASEGANEKLFF.

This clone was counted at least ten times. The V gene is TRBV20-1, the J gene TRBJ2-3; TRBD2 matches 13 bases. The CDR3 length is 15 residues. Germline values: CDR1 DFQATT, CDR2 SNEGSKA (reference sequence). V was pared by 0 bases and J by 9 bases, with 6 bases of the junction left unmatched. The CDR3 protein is CSARDTRLAGGTQYF. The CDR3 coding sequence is TGCAGTGCTAGAGATACCCGACTAGCGGGAGGCACGCAGTATTTT.

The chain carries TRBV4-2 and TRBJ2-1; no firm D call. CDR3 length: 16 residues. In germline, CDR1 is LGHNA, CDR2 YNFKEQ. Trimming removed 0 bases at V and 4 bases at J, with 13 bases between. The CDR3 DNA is TGTGCCAGCAGCCAAGATCTGACTGGGCTTTACAATGAGCAGTTCTTC. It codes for CASSQDLTGLYNEQFF.

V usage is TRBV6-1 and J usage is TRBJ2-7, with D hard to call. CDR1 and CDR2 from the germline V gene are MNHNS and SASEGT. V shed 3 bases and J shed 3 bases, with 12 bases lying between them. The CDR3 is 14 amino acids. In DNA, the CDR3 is TGTGCCAGCAGTGATGAGTCTTTCCGCTACGAGCAGTACTTC. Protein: CASSDESFRYEQYF.

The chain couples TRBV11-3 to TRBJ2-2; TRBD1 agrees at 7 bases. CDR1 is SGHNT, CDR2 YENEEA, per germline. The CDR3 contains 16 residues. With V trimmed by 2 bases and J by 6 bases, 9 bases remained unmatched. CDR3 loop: CASSLPPGQSPGELFF. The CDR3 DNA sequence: TGTGCCAGCAGCTTACCACCGGGACAGTCTCCCGGGGAGCTGTTTTTT.

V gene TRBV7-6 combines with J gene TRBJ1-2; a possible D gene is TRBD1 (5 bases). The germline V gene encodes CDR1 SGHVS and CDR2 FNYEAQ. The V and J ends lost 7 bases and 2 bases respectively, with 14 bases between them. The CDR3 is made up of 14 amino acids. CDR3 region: CASTSGTGNYGYTF. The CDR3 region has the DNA TGTGCCAGCACCTCCGGGACGGGAAACTATGGCTACACCTTC.

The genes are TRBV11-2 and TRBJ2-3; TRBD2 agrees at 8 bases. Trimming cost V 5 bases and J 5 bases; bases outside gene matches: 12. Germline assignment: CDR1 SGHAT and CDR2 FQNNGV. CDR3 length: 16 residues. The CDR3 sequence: CASSPFPGGGKDTQYF. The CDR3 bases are TGTGCCAGCAGCCCTTTCCCGGGAGGGGGGAAAGATACGCAGTATTTT. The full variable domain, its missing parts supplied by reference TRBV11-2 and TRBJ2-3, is EAGVAQSPRYKIIEKRQSVAFWCNPISGHATLYWYQQILGQGPKLLIQFQNNGVVDDSQLPKDRFSAERLKGVDSTLKIQPAKLEDSAVYLCASSPFPGGGKDTQYFGPGTRLTVL.

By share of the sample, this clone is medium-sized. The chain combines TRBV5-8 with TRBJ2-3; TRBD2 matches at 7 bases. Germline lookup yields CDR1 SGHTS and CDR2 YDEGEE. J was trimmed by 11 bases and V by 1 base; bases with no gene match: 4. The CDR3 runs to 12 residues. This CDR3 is CASSLWRERQYF. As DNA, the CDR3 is TGTGCCAGCAGCTTGTGGCGGGAGCGGCAGTATTTT.

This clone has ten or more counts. CDR3 sequence (DNA): TGCGCCAGCAGCTGGGACAGTTTGAACTATGGCTACACCTTC. Protein: CASSWDSLNYGYTF. This chain uses TRBV5-1 with TRBJ1-2, with 7 bases matching TRBD1. CDR1 and CDR2 (germline): SGHRS, YFSETQ. The CDR3 is 14 residues long. The V and J ends lost 3 bases and 2 bases, in that order; junction bases with no gene match: 4. Based on the CDR3 plus reference TRBV5-1 and TRBJ1-2, the full variable domain is KAGVTQTPRYLIKTRGQQVTLSCSPISGHRSVSWYQQTPGQGLQFLFEYFSETQRNKGNFPGRFSGRQFSNSRSEMNVSTLELGDSALYLCASSWDSLNYGYTFGSGTRLTVV.

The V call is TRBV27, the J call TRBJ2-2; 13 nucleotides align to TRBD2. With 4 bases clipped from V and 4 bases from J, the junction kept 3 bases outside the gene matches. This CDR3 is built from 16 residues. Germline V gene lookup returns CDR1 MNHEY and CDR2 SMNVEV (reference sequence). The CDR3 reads CASSSRLAGGTGELFF. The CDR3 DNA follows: TGTGCCAGCAGTTCCAGACTAGCGGGAGGCACCGGGGAGCTGTTTTTT.

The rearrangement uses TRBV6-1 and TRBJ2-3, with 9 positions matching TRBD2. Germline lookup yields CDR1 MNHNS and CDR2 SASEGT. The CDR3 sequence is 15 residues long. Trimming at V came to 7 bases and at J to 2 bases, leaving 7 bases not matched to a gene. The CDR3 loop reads CASTMVAGVTDTQYF. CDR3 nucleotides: TGTGCCAGCACAATGGTAGCGGGAGTCACAGATACGCAGTATTTT.

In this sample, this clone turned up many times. The CDR3 DNA is TGCAGTGCTAGTCTTGCAGCGGGGGGATACAAGCAGTACTTC. This sequence encodes CSASLAAGGYKQYF. The rearrangement joins TRBV20-1 to TRBJ2-7; 9 bases are shared with TRBD2. The V segment lost 3 bases and the J segment 8 bases; nucleotides outside the gene matches: 11. Germline CDR1 DFQATT, CDR2 SNEGSKA (reference sequence). The CDR3 spans 14 residues.

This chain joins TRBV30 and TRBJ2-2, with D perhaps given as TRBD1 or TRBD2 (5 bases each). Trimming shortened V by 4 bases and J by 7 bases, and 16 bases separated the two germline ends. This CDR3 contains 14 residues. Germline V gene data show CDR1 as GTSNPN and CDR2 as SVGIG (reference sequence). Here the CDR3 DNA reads TGTGCCTGGACCTGGGACGGCCTAGGCGGGGAGCTGTTTTTT. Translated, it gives CAWTWDGLGGELFF.

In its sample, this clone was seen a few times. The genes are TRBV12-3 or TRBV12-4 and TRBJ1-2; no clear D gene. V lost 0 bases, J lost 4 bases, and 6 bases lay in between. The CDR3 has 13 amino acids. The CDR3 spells CASSLAGSYGYTF. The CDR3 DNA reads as TGTGCCAGCAGTTTAGCAGGGTCCTATGGCTACACCTTC.

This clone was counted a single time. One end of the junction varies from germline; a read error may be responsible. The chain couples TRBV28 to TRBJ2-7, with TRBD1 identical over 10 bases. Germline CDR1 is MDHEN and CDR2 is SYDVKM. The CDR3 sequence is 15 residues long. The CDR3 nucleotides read TGTGCCAGCAGTTCACACGGGACAGGGGTCTACGAGCAGTGCTTC. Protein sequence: CASSSHGTGVYEQCF.

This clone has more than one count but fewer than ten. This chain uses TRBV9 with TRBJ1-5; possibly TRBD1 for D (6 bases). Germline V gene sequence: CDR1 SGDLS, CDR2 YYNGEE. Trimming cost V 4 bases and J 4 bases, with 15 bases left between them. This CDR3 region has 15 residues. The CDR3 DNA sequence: TGTGCCAGCAGCAGGGAGGGGGTTGTTAATCAGCCCCAGCATTTT. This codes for CASSREGVVNQPQHF.